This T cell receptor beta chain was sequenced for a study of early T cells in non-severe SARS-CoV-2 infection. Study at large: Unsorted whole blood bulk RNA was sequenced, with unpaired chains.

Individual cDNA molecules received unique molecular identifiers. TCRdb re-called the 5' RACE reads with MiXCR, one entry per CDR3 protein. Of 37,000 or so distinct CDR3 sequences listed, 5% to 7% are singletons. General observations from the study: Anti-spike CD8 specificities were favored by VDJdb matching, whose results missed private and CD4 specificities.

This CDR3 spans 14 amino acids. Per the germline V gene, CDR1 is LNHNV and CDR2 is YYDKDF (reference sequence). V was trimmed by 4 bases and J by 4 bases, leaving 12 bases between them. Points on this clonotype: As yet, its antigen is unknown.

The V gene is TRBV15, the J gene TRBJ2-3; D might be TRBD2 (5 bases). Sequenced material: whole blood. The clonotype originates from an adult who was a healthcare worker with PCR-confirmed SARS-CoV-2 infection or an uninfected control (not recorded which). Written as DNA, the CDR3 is TGTGCCACCAGCATCCGTGGGAGCTCAGATACGCAGTATTTT. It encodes CATSIRGSSDTQYF.